Sequencing of this T cell receptor (beta chain) was carried out in a study of identical twins. The germline CDR1 and CDR2 sequences are KGHDR and SFDVKD. V shed 1 base, J shed 5 bases, and the junction held 7 bases outside the gene matches. CDR3 length: 16 amino acids. TCRdb re-derived calls from the 5' RACE reads in MiXCR, one entry per CDR3 protein. The profile shows around 530,000 distinct CDR3 sequences, 12% to 15% of them singletons. Another study also made use of these data, one on yellow fever vaccine responses in identical twins.

This receptor was obtained from a woman aged 18-35 years in good health. Sequencing used CD4+ T cells sorted from blood. The V call is TRBV24-1, the J call TRBJ2-1; 7 bases agree with TRBD1. In DNA, the CDR3 is TGTGCCACCAGTGATTTTCTCGGGACAGCTAACAATGAGCAGTTCTTC. This gives the protein CATSDFLGTANNEQFF.